This T cell receptor (beta chain) was obtained from a study of T-cell memory formation after mild COVID-19. Study-level points and caveats: Certain responding clones were present in pre-infection memory, suggesting participation of cross-reactive memory.

This clonotype has a count of ten or more. As yet, its antigen is unknown. TCRdb reprocessed the 5' RACE reads via MiXCR and lists one record per CDR3 protein. The sample holds some 320,000 distinct CDR3 sequences, 13% to 15% seen once. Trimming left V 0 bases short and J 2 bases short, with 16 bases between. This CDR3 region has 18 residues. Per germline, CDR1 LGHNA and CDR2 YSLEER. The TCR originated in a man younger than 35 who had mild COVID-19 (a few samples of this study predate the infection). Cell type and time point are not known. The J gene is TRBJ2-2, the V gene TRBV4-3; D unclear. Source material: PBMCs or a T cell subset sorted from them (not recorded which). The CDR3 region has the DNA TGCGCCAGCAGCCAAGAATTAGTCAGGTCTATTAACACCGGGGAGCTGTTTTTT. This encodes CASSQELVRSINTGELFF.